The 21 T cell receptor beta chains in this list originate from one sample, sequenced in a study of blood T cell repertoires in COVID-19. Only in-frame clones appear in the TCRdb table, and some are missing; sequencing was by immunoSEQ multiplex PCR. The table lists tens of thousands of clones, about 86% of them singletons. Sequencing was performed on peripheral blood. These receptors originate from a man aged 50-59 years with acute or convalescent COVID-19.

V and J are TRBV3-1 (or the pseudogene TRBV3-2) and TRBJ2-6; D is undetermined. V dropped 2 bases and J dropped 0 bases, with 5 bases sitting between them. Germline V lookup: CDR1 LGHDT, CDR2 YNNKEL (reference sequence). The CDR3 runs to 15 residues. The CDR3 here is CASSQFSSGANVLTF. In DNA form, the CDR3 reads TGTGCCAGCAGCCAATTTAGCTCTGGGGCCAACGTCCTGACTTTC.

The V and J genes are TRBV2 and TRBJ2-7; no reliable D call. Trimming left V 2 bases short and J 3 bases short, with 5 bases between. The CDR3 totals 12 residues. Germline V gene lookup returns CDR1 SNHLY and CDR2 FYNNEI. CDR3 amino acids: CASSEPLYEQYF. The CDR3 bases are TGTGCCAGCAGTGAACCCCTCTACGAGCAGTACTTC.

The chain combines TRBV2 with TRBJ1-2; a weak D match, TRBD1 (6 bases). Germline CDR1 SNHLY, CDR2 FYNNEI. CDR3 length equals 11 residues. Between the trimmed V and J ends, which lost 5 bases and 8 bases, there was a span of 9 bases. CDR3 nucleotide sequence: TGTGCCAGCAGTTGGGGACACGGCTACACCTTC. Protein: CASSWGHGYTF.

This clone was seen only once. J is TRBJ1-1 and V is TRBV3-1 (or the pseudogene TRBV3-2); D may be TRBD1 (6 bases). Trimming removed 3 bases at V and 7 bases at J, with 9 bases between. The CDR3 has 12 amino acids. Germline V gene lookup returns CDR1 LGHDT and CDR2 YNNKEL (reference sequence). Here the CDR3 DNA reads TGTGCCAGCAGCCACGGCAGGGGTGAAGCTTTCTTT. It specifies CASSHGRGEAFF.

J is TRBJ1-1 and V is TRBV5-1; 9 positions match TRBD1. The CDR3 spans 15 residues. CDR1 SGHRS and CDR2 YFSETQ come from the germline V gene. J gave up 11 bases and V 4 bases, and 15 bases lay outside the gene matches. This CDR3 is CASSPRPGTGLQAFF. Written as DNA, the CDR3 is TGCGCCAGCAGCCCCCGGCCCGGGACAGGGCTTCAGGCTTTCTTT.

The rearrangement uses TRBV11-2 and TRBJ2-7, with 7 bases identical to TRBD2. Germline V CDR1 and CDR2: SGHAT, FQNNGV. With 5 bases clipped from V and 9 bases from J, the junction kept 7 bases outside the gene matches. This CDR3 contains 12 residues. In DNA, the CDR3 is TGTGCCAGCAGCGCGGGCCCTAGCGGGCAGTACTTC. It yields the protein CASSAGPSGQYF.

This clone was seen only once. The chain couples TRBV7-9 to TRBJ1-1; weak D call: TRBD1 (5 bases). Trimming took 6 bases from V and 3 from J, leaving 17 bases between them. CDR1 is SEHNR, CDR2 FQNEAQ, per germline (reference sequence). The CDR3 length is 15 residues. The CDR3 region has the DNA TGTGCCAGCAGGTCGTTCAAGGGGAGGGACACTGAAGCTTTCTTT. It is translated as CASRSFKGRDTEAFF.

The gene calls are TRBV6-5 and TRBJ1-2; 12 bases map to TRBD1. CDR1 MNHEY and CDR2 SVGAGI come from the germline V gene. This CDR3 region has 15 residues. V gave up 2 bases and J gave up 8 bases; unmatched junction bases: 6. CDR3 bases: TGTGCCAGCAGTTACCCCCCGGGACAGGGGGCCGGCTACACCTTC. The encoded protein is CASSYPPGQGAGYTF.

The chain is built from TRBV12-3 or TRBV12-4 and TRBJ1-2, with a tentative D call TRBD1 (5 bases). V dropped 3 bases and J dropped 5 bases, with 7 bases sitting between them. CDR3 size: 12 residues. This CDR3 reads CASSFAGYGYTF. The CDR3 DNA is TGTGCCAGCAGTTTTGCAGGGTATGGCTACACCTTC.

This clone was seen once. The sample has other DNA sequences that encode this CDR3 too. CDR3 protein: CASSTGGRLYGYTF. DNA of the CDR3: TGTGCCAGCAGCACAGGGGGCCGCCTCTATGGCTACACCTTC. This chain links TRBV6-5 with TRBJ1-2, with 9 positions matching TRBD1. Germline V CDR1 and CDR2: MNHEY, SVGAGI. The CDR3 contains 14 residues. V dropped 6 bases and J dropped 4; count of bases not matched to a gene: 6.

The sample holds a few counts of this clone. This sequence joins TRBV3-1 (or the pseudogene TRBV3-2) and TRBJ1-3, with a tentative D call TRBD1 (5 bases). Germline V CDR1 and CDR2: LGHDT, YNNKEL (reference sequence). With 5 bases removed from V and 4 bases from J, the gap between germline ends came to 15 bases. The CDR3 consists of 15 residues. The CDR3 bases are TGTGCCAGCAGCTTCCCAGGGCGGCGAGGAAACACCATATATTTT. This codes for CASSFPGRRGNTIYF.

The rearrangement uses TRBV5-5 and TRBJ2-3, with D hard to call. Germline values: CDR1 SGHKS, CDR2 YYEKEE (reference sequence). Trimming cost V 2 bases and J 2 bases, with 9 bases left between them. The CDR3 is 14 residues long. CDR3 protein: CASSFALPTDTQYF. The CDR3 DNA follows: TGTGCCAGCAGCTTTGCACTTCCCACAGATACGCAGTATTTT.

The chain combines TRBV12-3 or TRBV12-4 with TRBJ1-5; tentatively, D is TRBD1 (5 bases). V was pared by 5 bases and J by 7 bases, with 12 bases between. The CDR3 length is 13 residues. The CDR3 spells CASSLDINQPQHF. The DNA for the CDR3 is TGTGCCAGCAGTCTGGACATAAACCAGCCCCAGCATTTT.

The chain employs TRBV4-1 and TRBJ1-2, with 11 bases lining up with TRBD1. In germline, CDR1 is MGHRA, CDR2 YSYEKL. The CDR3 covers 14 residues. The J segment lost 4 bases and the V segment lost 3 bases, leaving 1 base of the junction unmatched. Here the CDR3 reads CASSQGTGGYGYTF. Here the CDR3 DNA reads TGCGCCAGCAGCCAGGGGACAGGGGGCTATGGCTACACCTTC.

The chain's CDR3 is CASSHSAGTNEKLFF. CDR3 nucleotide sequence: TGTGCCAGCAGCCACTCGGCGGGAACTAATGAAAAACTGTTTTTT. The V and J genes are TRBV6-6 and TRBJ1-4; D unclear. Germline CDR1 reads MNHNY; CDR2 reads SVGAGI (reference sequence). With 6 bases removed from V and 1 base from J, the gap between germline ends came to 12 bases. The CDR3 is 15 amino acids.

The V and J genes are TRBV6-5 and TRBJ1-3; D gene uncertain. CDR3 length: 14 amino acids. V lost 2 bases and J lost 0, with 5 bases in between. CDR1 and CDR2 (germline): MNHEY, SVGAGI. The CDR3 DNA is TGTGCCAGCAGTTACGGAGGCTCTGGAAACACCATATATTTT. Translating it yields CASSYGGSGNTIYF.

CDR3 DNA sequence: TGTGCCAGCAGCTTATGGCAGACATCCCCACGATGGTCAAACAATGAGCAGTTCTTC. Protein: CASSLWQTSPRWSNNEQFF. The rearrangement joins TRBV7-9 to TRBJ2-1; D unresolved. The CDR3 is made up of 19 amino acids. Germline CDR1 SEHNR, CDR2 FQNEAQ (reference sequence). Trimming took 2 bases from V and 5 from J, leaving 25 bases between them.

The gene calls are TRBV20-1 and TRBJ1-3, with TRBD1 as a possible D gene (6 bases). Germline V gene lookup returns CDR1 DFQATT and CDR2 SNEGSKA (reference sequence). Trimming removed 3 bases from V and 0 bases from J, with 12 bases in between. The CDR3 has 15 residues. The CDR3 bases are TGCAGTGCTAGTTCCGACAGGAGCTCTGGAAACACCATATATTTT. It is translated as CSASSDRSSGNTIYF.

The chain is built from TRBV4-1 and TRBJ2-2; 10 bases are shared with TRBD2. V shed 1 base, J shed 4 bases, and the junction held 3 bases outside the gene matches. In germline, CDR1 is MGHRA, CDR2 YSYEKL. The CDR3 is 16 residues long. The CDR3 region is CASSQGLAGRTGELFF. The CDR3, as DNA: TGCGCCAGCAGCCAAGGACTAGCGGGCCGCACCGGGGAGCTGTTTTTT.

This chain joins TRBV7-8 and TRBJ1-5; no clear D. The V and J ends lost 1 base and 0 bases respectively, with 16 bases between them. This CDR3 comprises 18 residues. The germline CDR1 and CDR2 sequences are SGHVS and FQNEAQ. CDR3 loop: CASSLGSSTPYSNQPQHF. CDR3 DNA sequence: TGTGCCAGCAGCTTAGGCAGTAGCACCCCGTATAGCAATCAGCCCCAGCATTTT.

This clone was seen a single time. V usage is TRBV7-9 and J usage is TRBJ1-5; D might be TRBD1 (6 bases). Germline V gene lookup returns CDR1 SEHNR and CDR2 FQNEAQ (reference sequence). V shed 4 bases and J shed 3 bases, with 10 bases lying between them. The CDR3 is 14 amino acids. The chain's CDR3 is CASSSRDTNQPQHF. The CDR3 nucleotides read TGTGCCAGCAGCTCCCGGGACACCAATCAGCCCCAGCATTTT.